The 20 T cell receptor beta chains presented below share a single source sample, sequenced in a study of T cell responses to AZD1222 COVID-19 vaccine. Method: immunoSEQ multiplex PCR; TCRdb's copy keeps in-frame clones and lacks some. The table includes approximately 14,000 clones, roughly 80% detected once. Here the sequenced sample was peripheral blood, taken 28 days after the second AZD1222 dose. The receptors derive from an adult who received the AZD1222 COVID-19 vaccine.

The genes are TRBV7-3 and TRBJ2-3, with TRBD2 matching 8 bases. Germline CDR1 reads SGHTA; CDR2 reads FQGTGA. CDR3 length: 17 residues. J was trimmed by 0 bases and V by 1 base; bases with no gene match: 6. This CDR3 is CASSLRPSGFSTDTQYF. CDR3 coding DNA: TGTGCCAGCAGCTTAAGGCCTAGCGGGTTTAGCACAGATACGCAGTATTTT. The full variable domain, completed using reference TRBV7-3 and TRBJ2-3, is GAGVSQTPSNKVTEKGKYVELRCDPISGHTALYWYRQSLGQGPEFLIYFQGTGAADDSGLPNDRFFAVRPEGSVSTLKIQRTERGDSAVYLCASSLRPSGFSTDTQYFGPGTRLTVL.

The rearrangement uses TRBV5-4 and TRBJ2-3; 8 bases align to TRBD1. Unmatched junction bases numbered 11, after V lost 2 bases and J lost 9 bases. This CDR3 contains 15 residues. Germline V gene data show CDR1 as SGHNT and CDR2 as YYREEE (reference sequence). CDR3 protein: CASSFIQGEKATQYF. The DNA for the CDR3 is TGTGCCAGCAGCTTTATACAGGGGGAAAAGGCCACGCAGTATTTT.

The rearrangement joins TRBV18 to TRBJ1-5, with no clear D. V was pared by 4 bases and J by 6 bases, with 13 bases between. There are 14 residues in the CDR3. From germline, CDR1 is KGHSH and CDR2 LQKENI. As DNA, the CDR3 is TGTGCCAGCTCACGCGACTCCCGGGCTCAGCCCCAGCATTTT. Residues: CASSRDSRAQPQHF.

The genes are TRBV5-1 and TRBJ1-1; D is undetermined. Trimming cost V 0 bases and J 0 bases, with 6 bases left between them. CDR3 length equals 14 residues. Germline CDR1 reads SGHRS; CDR2 reads YFSETQ. The CDR3 region has the DNA TGCGCCAGCAGCTTGGACTCCATGAACACTGAAGCTTTCTTT. Translation: CASSLDSMNTEAFF.

V gene TRBV10-1 combines with J gene TRBJ1-1; the D is unclear. Germline loops: CDR1 WNHNN, CDR2 SYGVQD (reference sequence). V gave up 0 bases and J gave up 8 bases, with 16 bases separating them. CDR3 length: 15 amino acids. This chain's CDR3 is CASSESWGRNLEAFF. The CDR3 DNA is TGCGCCAGCAGTGAGTCGTGGGGTAGGAACCTAGAAGCTTTCTTT.

The V call is TRBV20-1, the J call TRBJ1-2; tentatively, D is TRBD1 (5 bases). Germline CDR1 is DFQATT and CDR2 is SNEGSKA (reference sequence). The CDR3 is 15 amino acids. Trimming left V 3 bases short and J 2 bases short, with 16 bases between. The CDR3 DNA reads as TGCAGTGCTAGTGCTTCCGGGACTGTGAACTATGGCTACACCTTC. Protein: CSASASGTVNYGYTF.

The V and J genes are TRBV30 and TRBJ1-4; a weak D match, TRBD1 (6 bases). CDR3 size: 13 residues. The germline CDR1 and CDR2 sequences are GTSNPN and SVGIG (reference sequence). V dropped 2 bases and J dropped 4 bases, with 8 bases sitting between them. In nucleotides, the CDR3 is TGTGCCTGGAGTCCCAGGGGTAATGAAAAACTGTTTTTT. It codes for CAWSPRGNEKLFF.

The V call is TRBV7-9, the J call TRBJ1-2, with unresolved D. The V end lost 1 base, the J end lost 6 bases, and 12 bases lay between the germline ends. The CDR3 runs to 14 residues. Germline lookup yields CDR1 SEHNR and CDR2 FQNEAQ (reference sequence). The CDR3: CASSLVRDPDGYTF. Here the CDR3 DNA reads TGTGCCAGCAGCTTAGTCCGGGATCCTGATGGCTACACCTTC.

The rearrangement uses TRBV6-5 and TRBJ1-1, with D possibly being TRBD1 (6 bases). V was pared by 9 bases and J by 5 bases, with 13 bases between. The CDR3 has 12 residues. Germline loops: CDR1 MNHEY, CDR2 SVGAGI. In DNA form, the CDR3 reads TGTGCCAGTACACAAGGGGGGACTGAAGCTTTCTTT. Its protein product is CASTQGGTEAFF.

J is TRBJ2-3 and V is TRBV7-9; no clear D gene. V gave up 2 bases and J gave up 3 bases, with 6 bases separating them. Looked up from germline, CDR1 is SEHNR and CDR2 is FQNEAQ (reference sequence). This CDR3 is 13 amino acids long. CDR3 coding DNA: TGTGCCAGCAGCTTAACCGGGACAGATACGCAGTATTTT. Translating it yields CASSLTGTDTQYF. The complete variable domain, with remaining parts taken from reference TRBV7-9 and TRBJ2-3, reads DTGVSQNPRHKITKRGQNVTFRCDPISEHNRLYWYRQTLGQGPEFLTYFQNEAQLEKSRLLSDRFSAERPKGSFSTLEIQRTEQGDSAMYLCASSLTGTDTQYFGPGTRLTVL.

The genes are TRBV5-1 and TRBJ1-1; a possible D gene is TRBD1 (5 bases). Trimming left V 2 bases short and J 1 base short, with 9 bases between. The CDR3 extends over 14 amino acids. Looked up from germline, CDR1 is SGHRS and CDR2 is YFSETQ. CDR3 in amino acids: CASSFNGQNTEAFF. The DNA of the CDR3 is TGCGCCAGCAGCTTTAATGGACAGAACACTGAAGCTTTCTTT.

The chain combines TRBV19 with TRBJ1-5; TRBD1 agrees at 8 bases. This CDR3 is 17 amino acids long. Germline V lookup: CDR1 LNHDA, CDR2 SQIVND (reference sequence). J lost 4 bases, V lost 4 bases, and 12 bases had no gene match. The CDR3 DNA is TGTGCCAGTAGTACGAGGACAGGGTGGGTGAAAAATCAGCCCCAGCATTTT. The encoded protein is CASSTRTGWVKNQPQHF.

The J gene is TRBJ2-3, the V gene TRBV10-3; D not certain. V was cut by 2 bases and J by 3 bases, with 6 bases left in between. The CDR3 runs 13 residues. CDR1 and CDR2 (germline): ENHRY, SYGVKD. CDR3 residues: CAISEGFTDTQYF. CDR3 coding DNA: TGTGCCATCAGTGAGGGTTTTACAGATACGCAGTATTTT.

This clone has a handful of counts. The V call is TRBV27, the J call TRBJ1-6; 9 nucleotides line up with TRBD1. The CDR3 has 15 amino acids. Germline CDR1 is MNHEY and CDR2 is SMNVEV (reference sequence). Trimming removed 5 bases from V and 8 bases from J; junction bases left unmatched: 7. This chain's CDR3 is CASSAGQGPHSPLHF. In DNA form, the CDR3 reads TGTGCCAGCAGTGCCGGACAGGGGCCCCATTCACCCCTCCACTTT.

The V call is TRBV5-1, the J call TRBJ2-7, with TRBD1 identical over 8 bases. The germline CDR1 and CDR2 sequences are SGHRS and YFSETQ. The CDR3 has 12 amino acids. V shed 4 bases, J shed 4 bases, and the junction held 1 base outside the gene matches. In nucleotides, the CDR3 is TGCGCCAGCAGCGGACAGGGATACGAGCAGTACTTC. Amino acid sequence: CASSGQGYEQYF. Full variable domain (rest looked up from reference TRBV5-1 and TRBJ2-7): KAGVTQTPRYLIKTRGQQVTLSCSPISGHRSVSWYQQTPGQGLQFLFEYFSETQRNKGNFPGRFSGRQFSNSRSEMNVSTLELGDSALYLCASSGQGYEQYFGPGTRLTVT.

This chain joins TRBV19 and TRBJ1-5; 9 positions match TRBD1. The germline V gene encodes CDR1 LNHDA and CDR2 SQIVND (reference sequence). The CDR3 covers 14 residues. The V segment lost 6 bases and the J segment 12 bases; nucleotides outside the gene matches: 12. The CDR3 loop is CASSTTGGVGNQHF. The CDR3 nucleotides read TGTGCCAGTAGCACGACAGGGGGTGTAGGGAACCAGCATTTT. Combining the CDR3 with reference TRBV19 and TRBJ1-5 gives the whole variable domain DGGITQSPKYLFRKEGQNVTLSCEQNLNHDAMYWYRQDPGQGLRLIYYSQIVNDFQKGDIAEGYSVSREKKESFPLTVTSAQKNPTAFYLCASSTTGGVGNQHFGDGTRLSIL.

This clone was found once. The V call is TRBV5-5, the J call TRBJ2-7; TRBD1 agrees at 11 bases. With 3 bases clipped from V and 2 bases from J, the junction kept 1 base outside the gene matches. The germline V gene has CDR1 SGHKS and CDR2 YYEKEE (reference sequence). The CDR3 loop spans 14 amino acids. The CDR3 region has the DNA TGTGCCAGCAGCTCGGGACAGGGGGCCTACGAGCAGTACTTC. Translated, it gives CASSSGQGAYEQYF.

This sequence joins TRBV5-5 and TRBJ1-5; maybe TRBD1 (5 bases). This CDR3 is built from 13 residues. The V and J ends lost 4 bases and 5 bases respectively, with 10 bases between them. Germline V gene lookup returns CDR1 SGHKS and CDR2 YYEKEE (reference sequence). CDR3 bases: TGTGCCAGCAGCCGAGACAGCGATCAGCCCCAGCATTTT. Translation gives CASSRDSDQPQHF.

The V call is TRBV25-1, the J call TRBJ2-2, with unresolved D. The V end lost 6 bases, the J end lost 0 bases, and 5 bases lay between the germline ends. Germline values: CDR1 MGHDK, CDR2 SYGVNS. This CDR3 spans 13 amino acids. Here the CDR3 reads CASRQPNTGELFF. Here the CDR3 DNA reads TGTGCCAGCAGACAACCGAACACCGGGGAGCTGTTTTTT.

The chain is built from TRBV18 and TRBJ2-2; 8 bases fit TRBD1. Germline lookup yields CDR1 KGHSH and CDR2 LQKENI. Germline trimming cut 1 base from V and 8 bases from J; bases unmatched to any gene: 9. The CDR3 is 16 amino acids. CDR3 DNA: TGTGCCAGCTCACCACTCCAGGACAGGGTCCAGGGGGAGCTGTTTTTT. This codes for CASSPLQDRVQGELFF.